This entry lists 9 T cell receptor beta chains sequenced from one sample in a study of shared clonotypes between healthy human individuals. Assay: immunoSEQ multiplex PCR; the TCRdb copy retains only in-frame clones and omits some. The sample lists 2 million to 2.5 million clones, around 90% occurring once. Sequenced input: naive CD4+ T cells from PBMCs. Subset given: CD45RA+ positively selected. Receptor source: a man aged 18 to 35 in good health. Some clones in this sample may be carry-over from other donors' samples.

The V and J genes are TRBV5-4 and TRBJ2-7, with D perhaps matching TRBD1 or TRBD2 (6 bases each). With 0 bases removed from V and 2 bases from J, the gap between germline ends came to 15 bases. The CDR3 has 16 amino acids. Germline assignment: CDR1 SGHNT and CDR2 YYREEE (reference sequence). The CDR3 region has the DNA TGTGCCAGCAGCTTGGGGGGGGCTAGCGAGCCCTACGAGCAGTACTTC. Translating it yields CASSLGGASEPYEQYF.

J is TRBJ2-2 and V is TRBV6-6; D remains unclear. The length of the CDR3 is 13 residues. Germline values: CDR1 MNHNY, CDR2 SVGAGI (reference sequence). The V end lost 6 bases, the J end lost 6 bases, and 11 bases lay between the germline ends. The CDR3 sequence: CASSHGLAGELFF. CDR3 coding DNA: TGTGCCAGCAGCCACGGTTTGGCCGGGGAGCTGTTTTTT.

The CDR3 loop is CASSLGGPPDEQFF. CDR3 nucleotides: TGTGCCAGCAGTTTGGGCGGCCCCCCGGATGAGCAGTTCTTC. The chain recombines TRBV28 with TRBJ2-1; D remains unclear. CDR1 and CDR2 from the germline V gene are MDHEN and SYDVKM. The CDR3 sequence is 14 residues long. V lost 3 bases to trimming and J lost 8 bases, with 14 bases between them.

The chain is built from TRBV5-1 and TRBJ2-5; D is unclear. Germline lookup yields CDR1 SGHRS and CDR2 YFSETQ. Between the trimmed V and J ends, which lost 1 base and 1 base, there was a span of 5 bases. The CDR3 length is 13 residues. In DNA, the CDR3 is TGCGCCAGCAGCTTGATACTCCAAGAGACCCAGTACTTC. Protein: CASSLILQETQYF.

This clone showed up just a few times. The V gene is TRBV5-4, the J gene TRBJ1-1; 7 bases are shared with TRBD1. Germline CDR1 reads SGHNT; CDR2 reads YYREEE (reference sequence). The junction had 9 bases not matched to a gene; V was cut back by 5 bases and J by 5 bases. The CDR3 has 14 amino acids. The CDR3 sequence: CASRTSTGATEAFF. The CDR3 DNA sequence: TGTGCCAGCAGAACCTCAACAGGGGCTACTGAAGCTTTCTTT.

Worth noting for this clone: Other DNA sequences of this sample code for an identical CDR3. This chain links TRBV28 with TRBJ1-2; possibly TRBD1 for D (5 bases). Germline CDR1 is MDHEN and CDR2 is SYDVKM. V was pared by 3 bases and J by 5 bases, with 10 bases between. The CDR3 loop spans 13 amino acids. For the CDR3, the DNA is TGTGCCAGCAGTTTGGGGCAGCGTTATGGCTACACCTTC. It yields the protein CASSLGQRYGYTF.

This chain connects TRBV5-1 to TRBJ2-3; D gene ambiguous. V was shortened by 0 bases and J by 6 bases, with 11 bases between the two germline ends. Germline V gene data show CDR1 as SGHRS and CDR2 as YFSETQ. The CDR3 totals 14 residues. The CDR3 region has the DNA TGCGCCAGCAGCTTGGAGGGTAGTAGGGATACGCAGTATTTT. This gives the protein CASSLEGSRDTQYF.

The chain uses TRBV27 and TRBJ2-3; 9 bases match TRBD1. Germline V gene data show CDR1 as MNHEY and CDR2 as SMNVEV (reference sequence). This CDR3 region has 15 residues. Trimming at V came to 5 bases and at J to 0 bases, leaving 3 bases not matched to a gene. The CDR3 is CASSDRGASTDTQYF. CDR3 coding DNA: TGTGCCAGCAGTGACAGGGGGGCTAGCACAGATACGCAGTATTTT.

The V call is TRBV11-2, the J call TRBJ2-7; D could derive from TRBD1 or TRBD2 (6 bases each). This CDR3 spans 16 amino acids. Trimming removed 0 bases at V and 2 bases at J, with 14 bases between. Germline V gives CDR1 SGHAT, CDR2 FQNNGV. The CDR3 DNA reads as TGTGCCAGCAGCTTAGATTCCGGGGGCGCCCCCTACGAGCAGTACTTC. It translates to CASSLDSGGAPYEQYF. The whole variable domain, filled in from reference TRBV11-2 and TRBJ2-7, reads EAGVAQSPRYKIIEKRQSVAFWCNPISGHATLYWYQQILGQGPKLLIQFQNNGVVDDSQLPKDRFSAERLKGVDSTLKIQPAKLEDSAVYLCASSLDSGGAPYEQYFGPGTRLTVT.